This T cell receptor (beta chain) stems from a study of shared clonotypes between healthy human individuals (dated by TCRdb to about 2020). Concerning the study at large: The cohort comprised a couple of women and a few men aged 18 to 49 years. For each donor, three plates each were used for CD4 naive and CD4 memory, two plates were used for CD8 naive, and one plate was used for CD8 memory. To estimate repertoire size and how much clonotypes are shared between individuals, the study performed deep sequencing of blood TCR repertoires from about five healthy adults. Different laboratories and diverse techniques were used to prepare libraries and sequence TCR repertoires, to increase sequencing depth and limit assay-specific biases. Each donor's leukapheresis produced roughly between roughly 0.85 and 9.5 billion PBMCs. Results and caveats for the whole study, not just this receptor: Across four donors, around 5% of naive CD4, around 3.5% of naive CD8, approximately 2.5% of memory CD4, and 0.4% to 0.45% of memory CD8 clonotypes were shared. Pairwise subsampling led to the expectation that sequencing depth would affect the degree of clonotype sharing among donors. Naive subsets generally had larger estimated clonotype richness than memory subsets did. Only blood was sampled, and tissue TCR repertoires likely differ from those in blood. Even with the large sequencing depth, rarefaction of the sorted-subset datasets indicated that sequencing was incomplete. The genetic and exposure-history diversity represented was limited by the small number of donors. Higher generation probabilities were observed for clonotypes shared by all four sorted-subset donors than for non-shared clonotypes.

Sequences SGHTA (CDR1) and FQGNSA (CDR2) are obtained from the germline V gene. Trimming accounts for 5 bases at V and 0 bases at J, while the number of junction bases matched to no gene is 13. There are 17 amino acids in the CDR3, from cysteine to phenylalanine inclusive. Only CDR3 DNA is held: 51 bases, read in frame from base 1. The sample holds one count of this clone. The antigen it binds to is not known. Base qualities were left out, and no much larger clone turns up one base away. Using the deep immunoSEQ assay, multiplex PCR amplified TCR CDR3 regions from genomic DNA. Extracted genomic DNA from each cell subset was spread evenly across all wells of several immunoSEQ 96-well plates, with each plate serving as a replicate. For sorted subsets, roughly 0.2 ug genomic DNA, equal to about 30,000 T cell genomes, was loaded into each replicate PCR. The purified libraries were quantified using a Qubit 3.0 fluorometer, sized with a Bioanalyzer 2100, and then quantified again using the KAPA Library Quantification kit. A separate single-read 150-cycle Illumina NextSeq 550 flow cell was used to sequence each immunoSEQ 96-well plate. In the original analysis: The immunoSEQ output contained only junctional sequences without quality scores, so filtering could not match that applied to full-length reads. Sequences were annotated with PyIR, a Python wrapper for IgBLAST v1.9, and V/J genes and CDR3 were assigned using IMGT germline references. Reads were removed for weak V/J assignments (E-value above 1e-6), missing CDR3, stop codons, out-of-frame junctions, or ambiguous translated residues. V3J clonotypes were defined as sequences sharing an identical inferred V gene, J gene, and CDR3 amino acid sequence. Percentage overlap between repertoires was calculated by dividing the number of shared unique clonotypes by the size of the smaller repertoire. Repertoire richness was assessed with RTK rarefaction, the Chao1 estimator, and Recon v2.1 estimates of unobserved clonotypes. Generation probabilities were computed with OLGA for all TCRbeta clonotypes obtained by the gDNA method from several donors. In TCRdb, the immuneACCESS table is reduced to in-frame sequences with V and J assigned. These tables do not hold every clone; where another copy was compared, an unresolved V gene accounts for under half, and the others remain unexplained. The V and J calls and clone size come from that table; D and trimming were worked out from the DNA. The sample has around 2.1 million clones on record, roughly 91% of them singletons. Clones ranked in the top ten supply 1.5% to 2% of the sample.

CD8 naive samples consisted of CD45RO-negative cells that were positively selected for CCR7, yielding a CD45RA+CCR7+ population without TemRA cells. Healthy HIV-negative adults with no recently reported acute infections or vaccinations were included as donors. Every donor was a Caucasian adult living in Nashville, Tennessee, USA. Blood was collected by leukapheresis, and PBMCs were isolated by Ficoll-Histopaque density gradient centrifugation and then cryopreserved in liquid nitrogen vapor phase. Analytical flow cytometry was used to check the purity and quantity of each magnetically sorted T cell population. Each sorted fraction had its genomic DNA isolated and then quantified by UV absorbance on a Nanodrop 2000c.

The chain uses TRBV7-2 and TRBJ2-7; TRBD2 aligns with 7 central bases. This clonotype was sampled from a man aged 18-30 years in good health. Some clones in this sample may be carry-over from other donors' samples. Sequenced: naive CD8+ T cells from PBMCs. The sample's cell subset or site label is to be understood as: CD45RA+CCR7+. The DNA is TGTGCCAGCAGCACGAGCCCGACTAGCCCAAGCTCCTACGAGCAGTACTTC. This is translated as CASSTSPTSPSSYEQYF.